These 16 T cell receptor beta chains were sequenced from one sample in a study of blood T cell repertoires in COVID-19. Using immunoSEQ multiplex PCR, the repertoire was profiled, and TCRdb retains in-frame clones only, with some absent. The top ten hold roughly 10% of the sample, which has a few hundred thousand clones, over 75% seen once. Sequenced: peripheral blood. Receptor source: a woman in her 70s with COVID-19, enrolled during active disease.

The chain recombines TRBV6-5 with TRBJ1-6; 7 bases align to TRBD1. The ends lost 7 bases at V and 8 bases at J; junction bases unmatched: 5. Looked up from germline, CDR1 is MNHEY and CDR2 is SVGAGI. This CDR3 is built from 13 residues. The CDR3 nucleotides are TGTGCCAGCAAATCCCAGGGGGATTCACCCCTCCACTTT. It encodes CASKSQGDSPLHF.

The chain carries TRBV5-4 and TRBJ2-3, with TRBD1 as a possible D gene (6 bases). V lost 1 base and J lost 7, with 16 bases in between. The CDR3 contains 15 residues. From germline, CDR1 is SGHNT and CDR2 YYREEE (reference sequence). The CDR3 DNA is TGTGCCAGCAGCTTGCCCGACAGGTTCTTTAATACGCAGTATTTT. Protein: CASSLPDRFFNTQYF.

The DNA for the CDR3 is TGTGCCAGCAGCGAGAAAACAGGGCTTTTCGAGACCCAGTACTTC. It translates to CASSEKTGLFETQYF. This chain joins TRBV11-2 and TRBJ2-5, with D possibly matching TRBD1 (6 bases). CDR1 and CDR2 from the germline V gene are SGHAT and FQNNGV. The CDR3 extends over 15 amino acids. V was trimmed by 5 bases and J by 5 bases, leaving 18 bases between them.

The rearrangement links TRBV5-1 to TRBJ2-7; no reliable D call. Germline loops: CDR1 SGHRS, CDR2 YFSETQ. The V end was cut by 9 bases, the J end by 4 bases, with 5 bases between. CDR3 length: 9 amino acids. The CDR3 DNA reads TGCGCCAACTTATACGAGCAGTACTTC. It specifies CANLYEQYF.

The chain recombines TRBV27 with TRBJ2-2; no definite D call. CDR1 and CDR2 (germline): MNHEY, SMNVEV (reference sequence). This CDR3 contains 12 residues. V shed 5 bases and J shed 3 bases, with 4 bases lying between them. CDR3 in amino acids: CASSDYTGELFF. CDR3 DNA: TGTGCCAGCAGTGACTACACCGGGGAGCTGTTTTTT.

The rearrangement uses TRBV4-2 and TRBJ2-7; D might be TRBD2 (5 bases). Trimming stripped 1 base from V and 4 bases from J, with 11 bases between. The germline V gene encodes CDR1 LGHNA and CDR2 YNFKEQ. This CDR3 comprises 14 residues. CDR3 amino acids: CASSQGGSGYEQYF. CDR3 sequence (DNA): TGTGCCAGCAGCCAAGGCGGGTCCGGGTACGAGCAGTACTTC.

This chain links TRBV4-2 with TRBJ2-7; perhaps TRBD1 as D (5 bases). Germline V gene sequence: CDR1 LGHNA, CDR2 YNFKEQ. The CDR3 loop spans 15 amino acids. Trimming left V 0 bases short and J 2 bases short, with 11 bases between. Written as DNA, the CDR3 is TGTGCCAGCAGCCAAGACAGGGTGGGAACCTACGAGCAGTACTTC. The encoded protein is CASSQDRVGTYEQYF.

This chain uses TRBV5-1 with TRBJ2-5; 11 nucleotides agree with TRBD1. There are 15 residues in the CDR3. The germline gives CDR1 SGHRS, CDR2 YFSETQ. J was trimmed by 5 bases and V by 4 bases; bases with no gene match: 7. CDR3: CASSTRTGGRETQYF. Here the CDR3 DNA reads TGCGCCAGCAGCACACGGACAGGGGGCCGGGAGACCCAGTACTTC.

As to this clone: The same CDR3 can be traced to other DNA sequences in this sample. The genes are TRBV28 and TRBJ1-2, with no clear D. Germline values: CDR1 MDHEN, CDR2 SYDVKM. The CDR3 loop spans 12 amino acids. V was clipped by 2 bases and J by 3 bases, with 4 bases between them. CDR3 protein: CASSLTDYGYTF. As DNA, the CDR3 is TGTGCCAGCAGTTTAACAGACTATGGCTACACCTTC.

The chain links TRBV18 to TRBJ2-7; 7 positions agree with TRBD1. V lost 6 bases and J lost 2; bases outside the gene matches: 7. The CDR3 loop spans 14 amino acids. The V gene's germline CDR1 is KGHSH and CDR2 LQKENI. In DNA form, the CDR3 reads TGTGCCAGCTCGTCCAACCAGGGGGCCTACGAGCAGTACTTC. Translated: CASSSNQGAYEQYF.

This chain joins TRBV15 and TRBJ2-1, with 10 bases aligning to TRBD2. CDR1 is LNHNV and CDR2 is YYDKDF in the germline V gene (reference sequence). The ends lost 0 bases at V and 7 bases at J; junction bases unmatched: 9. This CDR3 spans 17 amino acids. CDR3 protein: CATSRDLLAGKRNEQFF. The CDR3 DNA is TGTGCCACCAGCAGAGATCTACTAGCGGGGAAGAGGAATGAGCAGTTCTTC. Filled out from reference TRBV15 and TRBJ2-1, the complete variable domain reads DAMVIQNPRYQVTQFGKPVTLSCSQTLNHNVMYWYQQKSSQAPKLLFHYYDKDFNNEADTPDNFQSRRPNTSFCFLDIRSPGLGDTAMYLCATSRDLLAGKRNEQFFGPGTRLTVL.

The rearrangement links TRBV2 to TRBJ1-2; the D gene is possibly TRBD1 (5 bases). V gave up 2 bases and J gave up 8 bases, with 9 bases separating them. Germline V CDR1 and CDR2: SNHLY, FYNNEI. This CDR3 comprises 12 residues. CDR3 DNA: TGTGCCAGCAGTGAACAGGGCAACGGCTACACCTTC. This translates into CASSEQGNGYTF.

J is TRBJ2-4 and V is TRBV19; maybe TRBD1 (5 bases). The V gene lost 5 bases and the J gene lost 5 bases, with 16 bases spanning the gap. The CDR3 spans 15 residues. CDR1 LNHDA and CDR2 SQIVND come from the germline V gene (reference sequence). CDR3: CASSSPPGLENIQYF. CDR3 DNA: TGTGCCAGTAGTTCACCTCCAGGGTTAGAAAACATTCAGTACTTC.

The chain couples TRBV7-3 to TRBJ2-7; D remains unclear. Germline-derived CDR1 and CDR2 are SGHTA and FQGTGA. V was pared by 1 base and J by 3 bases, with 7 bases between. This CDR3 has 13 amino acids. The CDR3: CASSLSGNYEQYF. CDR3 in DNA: TGTGCCAGCAGCTTAAGCGGAAACTACGAGCAGTACTTC. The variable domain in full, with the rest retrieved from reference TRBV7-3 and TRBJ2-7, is GAGVSQTPSNKVTEKGKYVELRCDPISGHTALYWYRQSLGQGPEFLIYFQGTGAADDSGLPNDRFFAVRPEGSVSTLKIQRTERGDSAVYLCASSLSGNYEQYFGPGTRLTVT.

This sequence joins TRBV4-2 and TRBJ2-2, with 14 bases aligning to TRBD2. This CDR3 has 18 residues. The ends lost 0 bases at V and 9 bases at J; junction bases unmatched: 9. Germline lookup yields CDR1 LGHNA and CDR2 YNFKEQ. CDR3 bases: TGTGCCAGCAGCCAAGAGACTAGCGGGAGGGCTTTGCCGAGGGAGCTGTTTTTT. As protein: CASSQETSGRALPRELFF.

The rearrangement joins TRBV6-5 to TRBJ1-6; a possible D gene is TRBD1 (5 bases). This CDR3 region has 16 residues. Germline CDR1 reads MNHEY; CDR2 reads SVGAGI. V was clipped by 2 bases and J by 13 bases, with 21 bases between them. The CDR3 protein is CASSYTRTLREGPLHF. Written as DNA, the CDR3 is TGTGCCAGCAGTTACACCCGGACACTGCGGGAAGGCCCCCTCCACTTT.